The 27 T cell receptor beta chains given below trace back to one sample, sequenced in a study of CD8 T cells in Susac syndrome. Memory subsets were defined for TEMRA sorting by CD27 and CD45RA staining. Reverse transcription of about 0.45 to 1 ug RNA used random hexamers. In TCRdb, the immunoSEQ multiplex PCR reads were re-called with MiXCR into one record per CDR3 protein. The table has about 1,400 distinct CDR3 sequences, approximately 70% seen once. Sequencing was carried out using CD8+ TEMRA cells from PBMCs. As for subset: FACS-sorted terminally differentiated effector memory CD8+ T cells re-expressing CD45RA (CD8+ TEMRA). The receptors were gathered from a human donor with Susac syndrome.

The CDR3 region has the DNA TGCGCCAGCAGCCCCTCCAGGAGACCTGAAGCTTTCTTT. It specifies CASSPSRRPEAFF. The genes are TRBV4-3 and TRBJ1-1; D unresolved. Germline V gene data show CDR1 as LGHNA and CDR2 as YSLEER. Trimming removed 4 bases from V and 6 bases from J, with 12 bases in between. This CDR3 comprises 13 residues.

CDR3 in DNA: TGTGCCAGCAGCCGACTCTCCTTAGCGGGCACAGATACGCAGTATTTT. Translation: CASSRLSLAGTDTQYF. V gene TRBV6-4 combines with J gene TRBJ2-3; tentatively, D is TRBD2 (6 bases). V shed 6 bases and J shed 1 base, with 17 bases lying between them. CDR3 size: 16 residues. CDR1 MRHNA and CDR2 SNTAGT come from the germline V gene.

V usage is TRBV19 and J usage is TRBJ2-1, with 9 positions matching TRBD2. Trimming removed 7 bases from V and 5 bases from J; junction bases left unmatched: 12. The CDR3 spans 16 residues. In germline, CDR1 is LNHDA, CDR2 SQIVND (reference sequence). CDR3 in DNA: TGTGCCAGTACCGCTAGCGGGGCTTTGGGCGACAATGAGCAGTTCTTC. Translation gives CASTASGALGDNEQFF. Together with reference TRBV19 and TRBJ2-1, the CDR3 gives the full variable domain: DGGITQSPKYLFRKEGQNVTLSCEQNLNHDAMYWYRQDPGQGLRLIYYSQIVNDFQKGDIAEGYSVSREKKESFPLTVTSAQKNPTAFYLCASTASGALGDNEQFFGPGTRLTVL.

The genes are TRBV20-1 and TRBJ2-7, with TRBD2 matching 12 bases. In germline, CDR1 is DFQATT, CDR2 SNEGSKA (reference sequence). The CDR3 length is 19 residues. V trimming: 6 bases; J trimming: 2 bases; junction bases outside the gene matches: 20. CDR3 DNA sequence: TGCAGTGCCCCGACTAGCGGGGGACTCCACGACCTCGCCGCCTACGAGCAGTACTTC. It encodes CSAPTSGGLHDLAAYEQYF.

This chain joins TRBV7-9 and TRBJ1-3; TRBD1 might be the D (5 bases). The CDR3 has 14 residues. In germline, CDR1 is SEHNR, CDR2 FQNEAQ (reference sequence). V gave up 1 base and J gave up 8 bases, with 12 bases separating them. The CDR3: CASSLEGRADTIYF. As DNA, the CDR3 is TGTGCCAGCAGCTTAGAGGGCAGGGCGGACACCATATATTTT.

Concerning this clonotype: Compared with germline, one end of the junction differs, possibly owing to a read error. This chain joins TRBV4-3 and TRBJ1-1, with D possibly TRBD1 on 5 matching bases. CDR1 LGHNA and CDR2 YSLEER come from the germline V gene. The CDR3 is 13 amino acids. This CDR3 is CASSPYRNTEDFF. The CDR3 nucleotides read TGCGCCAGCAGCCCCTACAGGAACACTGAAGATTTCTTT.

The genes are TRBV9 and TRBJ2-5; D is possibly TRBD1 (6 bases). Germline CDR1 SGDLS, CDR2 YYNGEE. V dropped 1 base and J dropped 5 bases, with 15 bases sitting between them. The CDR3 runs to 15 residues. The CDR3 DNA reads TGTGCCAGCAGCGTACAGGGTGTTCAGGGGGAGACCCAGTACTTC. Encoded protein: CASSVQGVQGETQYF.

The genes are TRBV7-9 and TRBJ1-6; 7 bases map to TRBD1. Germline CDR1 and CDR2: SEHNR and FQNEAQ (reference sequence). V dropped 0 bases and J dropped 8; count of bases not matched to a gene: 4. This CDR3 is built from 15 residues. This CDR3 is CASSLADRADSPLHF. The DNA of the CDR3 is TGTGCCAGCAGCTTAGCCGACAGGGCCGATTCACCCCTCCACTTT.

The chain employs TRBV11-2 and TRBJ1-2; unclear D gene. The CDR3 has 17 residues. Trimming took 4 bases from V and 4 from J, leaving 22 bases between them. Germline CDR1 and CDR2: SGHAT and FQNNGV. The CDR3, as DNA: TGTGCCAGCAGCTCCTTAGTAACAAGCAGAAAGATCTATGGCTACACCTTC. Translation gives CASSSLVTSRKIYGYTF.

J is TRBJ1-1 and V is TRBV4-3; no firm D call. CDR3 length: 13 residues. Germline assignment: CDR1 LGHNA and CDR2 YSLEER. V was shortened by 11 bases and J by 1 base, with 14 bases between the two germline ends. DNA for the CDR3: TGCGCCTTCTTCCCCTCCAGGAACACTGAAGCTTTCTTT. Its translation: CAFFPSRNTEAFF.

In the case of this clonotype: This may arise from a read error, as a much more abundant clone is one base away. The chain is built from TRBV7-9 and TRBJ2-2, with 8 bases identical to TRBD1. The germline V gene has CDR1 SEHNR and CDR2 FQNEAQ (reference sequence). This CDR3 is 16 amino acids long. This CDR3 reads CACSLRTGINTGELFF. The DNA of the CDR3 is TGTGCCTGCAGCTTACGGACAGGGATAAACACCGGGGAGCTGTTTTTT.

This rearrangement joins TRBV7-9 to TRBJ1-1; the D gene is possibly TRBD1 (5 bases). The CDR3 is made up of 14 amino acids. Germline CDR1 SEHNR, CDR2 FQNEAQ (reference sequence). Between the trimmed V and J ends, which lost 8 bases and 4 bases, there was a span of 17 bases. The CDR3 protein is CASFLQGWVTEAFF. For the CDR3, the DNA is TGTGCCAGCTTCTTGCAGGGATGGGTCACTGAAGCTTTCTTT.

V gene TRBV4-1 combines with J gene TRBJ1-6; D is possibly TRBD1 (5 bases). The ends were cut back, 2 bases at V and 8 bases at J, with 10 bases in the middle. The CDR3 contains 14 residues. Germline lookup yields CDR1 MGHRA and CDR2 YSYEKL. The CDR3 DNA sequence: TGCGCCAGCAGCCAATCAGGGTGGCATTCACCCCTCCACTTT. It codes for CASSQSGWHSPLHF.

Of note for this clonotype: One junction end does not reproduce the germline sequence, and a read error may be involved. The chain couples TRBV7-9 to TRBJ2-6; a weak D match, TRBD2 (5 bases). Germline loops: CDR1 SEHNR, CDR2 FQNEAQ (reference sequence). This CDR3 has 19 residues. The CDR3 DNA sequence: TGTGCGAGCAGCTTAGAGGGCAGGTATTCCCACTTTGGGGCCAACGTCCTGACTTTC. Amino acids: CASSLEGRYSHFGANVLTF.

Note on this clonotype: One junction end does not reproduce the germline sequence, and a read error may be involved. This chain joins TRBV12-3 or TRBV12-4 and TRBJ1-5; no reliable D call. The CDR3 spans 14 residues. CDR3 nucleotides: TGTGCCAGCAGTCCAAGAATACGCAATCACCCCCAGCATTTT. It codes for CASSPRIRNHPQHF.

This clonotype came up a few times. The chain recombines TRBV6-1 with TRBJ1-1; D ambiguous. The CDR3 sequence is 14 residues long. The germline V gene encodes CDR1 MNHNS and CDR2 SASEGT. Trimming cost V 11 bases and J 4 bases, with 20 bases left between them. The CDR3 sequence: CAARGRNVGTEAFF. The CDR3 DNA is TGTGCCGCCCGAGGGAGGAATGTAGGCACTGAAGCTTTCTTT.

The gene calls are TRBV30 and TRBJ2-4; D is unclear. The ends were cut back, 5 bases at V and 1 base at J, with 15 bases in the middle. Per the germline V gene, CDR1 is GTSNPN and CDR2 is SVGIG (reference sequence). The CDR3 consists of 15 residues. For the CDR3, the DNA is TGTGCCTGGGGAATTAGGGTTCTTGCCAAAAACATTCAGTACTTC. Protein sequence: CAWGIRVLAKNIQYF.

This clonotype was picked up one time. The junction does not match germline at one end; this may be a read error. The rearrangement joins TRBV5-6 to TRBJ2-2; the D gene could be TRBD1 or TRBD2 (5 bases each). CDR1 is SGHDT and CDR2 is YYEEEE in the germline V gene. The CDR3 is made up of 16 amino acids. The CDR3 sequence is CARSLGVMPNTGYLFF. The DNA of the CDR3 is TGTGCCAGGAGCTTGGGGGTAATGCCGAACACCGGGTATCTGTTTTTT.

The genes are TRBV10-3 and TRBJ1-4; TRBD1 aligns across 7 bases. Germline V gene lookup returns CDR1 ENHRY and CDR2 SYGVKD. V gave up 0 bases and J gave up 8 bases; unmatched junction bases: 6. The CDR3 has 15 amino acids. In nucleotides, the CDR3 is TGTGCCATCAGTGAGTCGAACAGGGGTTTCGAAAAACTGTTTTTT. The encoded protein is CAISESNRGFEKLFF.

Points on this clonotype: A much bigger clone sits one base away, suggesting this may be a read error. The chain carries TRBV10-2 and TRBJ1-1; TRBD1 aligns across 7 bases. CDR3 length: 14 residues. CDR1 and CDR2 from the germline V gene are WSHSY and SAAADI. The CDR3 protein is CACSERGLLREAFF. In DNA form, the CDR3 reads TGCGCCTGCAGTGAAAGGGGGCTGCTGCGTGAAGCTTTCTTT.

Relative to its sample, this clonotype is large (0.1 to 1%). In nucleotides, the CDR3 is TGTGCCAGCAGTTTCATCGGGACAGGGGAAGAGACCCAGTACTTC. Its translation: CASSFIGTGEETQYF. This chain joins TRBV12-3 or TRBV12-4 and TRBJ2-5; 10 nucleotides match TRBD1. The CDR3 covers 15 residues. With V trimmed by 3 bases and J by 3 bases, 4 bases remained unmatched.

Concerning this clonotype: Just one base apart from a much larger clone, this may be a read error. The chain links TRBV30 to TRBJ2-7; D could derive from TRBD1 or TRBD2 (5 bases each). CDR1 is GTSNPN, CDR2 SVGIG, per germline (reference sequence). The CDR3 length is 11 residues. The CDR3 bases are TGTGGCTGGGGACGGGGCTACGAGCAGTACTTC. Translation: CGWGRGYEQYF.

This chain links TRBV4-1 with TRBJ2-5, with a possible D match to TRBD1 (6 bases). Looked up from germline, CDR1 is MGHRA and CDR2 is YSYEKL. V shed 0 bases and J shed 1 base, with 9 bases lying between them. CDR3 length equals 15 residues. CDR3 in amino acids: CASSQETGLQETQYF. The CDR3 DNA is TGCGCCAGCAGCCAAGAAACAGGGCTCCAAGAGACCCAGTACTTC.

This clonotype was counted a single time. The V call is TRBV19, the J call TRBJ1-5; weak D call: TRBD1 (5 bases). Germline loops: CDR1 LNHDA, CDR2 SQIVND (reference sequence). V was shortened by 7 bases and J by 10 bases, with 14 bases between the two germline ends. The CDR3 has 12 amino acids. The chain's CDR3 is CASIFWDPPQHF. The CDR3 coding sequence is TGTGCCAGTATTTTCTGGGACCCCCCCCAGCATTTT.

The sample holds a few counts of this clonotype. In DNA form, the CDR3 reads TGTGCGAACACCGGGGAGCTGTTTTTT. This codes for CANTGELFF. This chain joins TRBV7-6 and TRBJ2-2; D gene uncertain. The CDR3 contains 9 residues. Germline V gene sequence: CDR1 SGHVS, CDR2 FNYEAQ.

This clonotype rates as large. This rearrangement joins TRBV15 to TRBJ2-7, with 9 bases matching TRBD1. Germline CDR1 and CDR2: LNHNV and YYDKDF (reference sequence). J was trimmed by 3 bases and V by 4 bases; bases with no gene match: 4. The CDR3 extends over 14 amino acids. CDR3 in amino acids: CATSKGTGIYEQYF. The DNA for the CDR3 is TGTGCCACCAGCAAAGGGACAGGGATCTACGAGCAGTACTTC.

This clonotype was picked up a small number of times. The V call is TRBV3-1, the J call TRBJ2-7, with TRBD1 as a possible D gene (5 bases). Germline V gene sequence: CDR1 LGHDT, CDR2 YNNKEL (reference sequence). The CDR3 is made up of 15 amino acids. V was cut by 1 base and J by 3 bases, with 13 bases left in between. The CDR3 region is CASSQVTGSVYEQYF. Written as DNA, the CDR3 is TGTGCCAGCAGCCAAGTCACAGGTTCTGTCTACGAGCAGTACTTC.